Shown below are 8 T cell receptor beta chains from a single sample sequenced in a study of cytomegalovirus exposure and HLA in healthy donors. Sequencing was performed with immunoSEQ multiplex PCR; in TCRdb, only in-frame clones are kept and a portion is missing. There are roughly 330,000 clones in the sample; roughly 87% occur only once, and 1.2% lies in the top ten. The source material was PBMCs. Receptors originate from a woman between 25 and 40 years old in good health and CMV-seropositive.

This rearrangement joins TRBV19 to TRBJ2-2; D not resolved. The CDR3 loop spans 8 amino acids. Trimming pared 8 bases from V and 12 bases from J, leaving 4 bases between. Germline V gives CDR1 LNHDA, CDR2 SQIVND (reference sequence). CDR3 in DNA: TGTGCCAGTGGACAGCTGTTTTTT. As protein: CASGQLFF.

This chain uses TRBV5-1 with TRBJ1-1; D uncertain. This CDR3 comprises 14 residues. Germline CDR1 and CDR2: SGHRS and YFSETQ. V lost 3 bases, J lost 1 base, and 10 bases lay in between. The CDR3 nucleotides read TGCGCCAGCAGCTCGGGGTCAGCGAACACTGAAGCTTTCTTT. This translates into CASSSGSANTEAFF.

The chain combines TRBV7-8 with TRBJ1-2, with a tentative D call TRBD1 (5 bases). Trimming shortened V by 0 bases and J by 2 bases, and 13 bases separated the two germline ends. This CDR3 spans 16 amino acids. Germline CDR1 is SGHVS and CDR2 is FQNEAQ. CDR3 nucleotide sequence: TGTGCCAGCAGCTTAGCGTGGGGGGGAGGGAACTATGGCTACACCTTC. Its protein product is CASSLAWGGGNYGYTF.

V is TRBV6-1 and J is TRBJ1-2, with D uncertain. Looked up from germline, CDR1 is MNHNS and CDR2 is SASEGT. This CDR3 is 12 amino acids long. Between the trimmed V and J ends, which lost 3 bases and 4 bases, there was a span of 6 bases. CDR3 sequence reads: CASSEGFYGYTF. The CDR3 DNA reads TGTGCCAGCAGTGAGGGATTCTATGGCTACACCTTC.

The sample holds a few counts of this clone. The rearrangement joins TRBV20-1 to TRBJ2-5; D is unresolved. Germline assignment: CDR1 DFQATT and CDR2 SNEGSKA (reference sequence). The CDR3 covers 10 residues. V gave up 5 bases and J gave up 6 bases, with 7 bases separating them. CDR3 residues: CSAVLQTQYF. The CDR3 DNA is TGCAGTGCTGTTCTCCAGACCCAGTACTTC.

Details on this clone: Different DNA sequences within this sample yield the same CDR3. The V call is TRBV11-2, the J call TRBJ1-3; D gene unclear. V lost 2 bases, J lost 3 bases, and 2 bases lay in between. The V gene's germline CDR1 is SGHAT and CDR2 FQNNGV. This CDR3 region has 12 residues. DNA for the CDR3: TGTGCCAGCAGCTTATTTGGAAACACCATATATTTT. It codes for CASSLFGNTIYF.

J is TRBJ2-5 and V is TRBV2, with D perhaps TRBD1 (5 bases). Trimming removed 5 bases at V and 1 base at J, with 8 bases between. The CDR3 is 13 residues long. Germline-derived CDR1 and CDR2 are SNHLY and FYNNEI. The CDR3 is CASSKDTQETQYF. CDR3 in DNA: TGTGCCAGCAGTAAGGACACCCAAGAGACCCAGTACTTC.

The V call is TRBV13, the J call TRBJ2-7; the D call may be TRBD1 or TRBD2 (5 bases each). CDR1 PRHDT and CDR2 FYEKMQ come from the germline V gene (reference sequence). V lost 3 bases and J 2 bases, leaving 14 bases between the germline ends. The CDR3 is 15 residues long. The CDR3 DNA follows: TGTGCCAGCAGCTTGGAGGCAGGACACGCCTACGAGCAGTACTTC. Translation: CASSLEAGHAYEQYF.